This T cell receptor beta chain was found in a study of cytomegalovirus exposure and HLA in healthy donors. Findings of the study overall: When the data were analyzed later, several of the most significant clusters appeared to be linked to common viral pathogens.

This clone was seen a few times. Its specificity is unknown. The PCR used 60 Vbeta and 13 Jbeta primers. Some clones are missing from TCRdb's copy, which holds only in-frame ones; the method was immunoSEQ multiplex PCR. The sample lists 180,000 or so clones, 77% occurring once. V was clipped by 0 bases and J by 3 bases; unmatched bases: 4. The CDR3 length is 15 residues. The germline V gene has CDR1 LNHDA and CDR2 SQIVND (reference sequence). The clonotype comes from a woman aged 60-75 years in good health and CMV-seropositive. Sequencing was performed on PBMCs. The V gene is TRBV19, the J gene TRBJ2-7; 8 bases line up with TRBD2. CDR3 protein: CASSIEAGGVYEQYF. In nucleotides, the CDR3 is TGTGCCAGTAGTATAGAGGCGGGGGGAGTCTACGAGCAGTACTTC.